This TCR beta chain was sequenced in a study of blood T cell repertoires in COVID-19. Study background: Acute-phase and convalescent COVID-19 samples originated in the United States, Italy and Spain. PBMCs, B-cell-depleted T cells, or T cells were the source of the cDNA or gDNA that made up the material.

Per the authors' pipeline: Cell counts per sample came from amplifying reference gene primers. Produced via immunoSEQ multiplex PCR; TCRdb's table is partial and in-frame only. From that table come the V and J calls and clone size; the DNA was used to work out D and trimming. This table holds around 200,000 clones, about 87% found once. V lost 4 bases and J lost 4; bases outside the gene matches: 3. From germline, CDR1 is SQVTM and CDR2 ANQGSEA. The CDR3 extends over 13 amino acids. This clonotype was sampled from a man aged 55 to 70 who had recovered from COVID-19. Sequencing input: peripheral blood. The chain has TRBV29-1 and TRBJ2-7, with TRBD2 matching 11 bases. CDR3 residues: CSVGTSGSYEQYF. In nucleotides, the CDR3 is TGCAGCGTTGGGACTAGCGGGTCATACGAGCAGTACTTC.